This is a list of T cell receptor beta chains from one sample in a study of identical twins. TCRdb analysed the 5' RACE reads with MiXCR anew, one entry per CDR3 protein. The data hold more than 400,000 distinct CDR3 sequences, with approximately 14% observed a single time. The same sample was also studied in work on yellow fever vaccine responses in identical twins.

Sequenced material: CD4+ T cells sorted from blood. These receptors were taken from a young woman in good health. Both conserved end residues are part of each CDR3. Fields, in order: CDR3 DNA, CDR3 protein, V gene, J gene, clone size, D gene. A D gene is named only where the DNA matches it firmly. Clone size is given for some rows only: seen once, a few or many times, or a class if the clone is expanded.

cdr3_nt: TGTGCCAGCAGCTTAGCCGGGGGGGGCAACAATGAGCAGTTCTTC
cdr3_aa: CASSLAGGGNNEQFF
v_call: TRBV7-9
j_call: TRBJ2-1
clone_size: .
d_call: TRBD2

cdr3_nt: TGTGCCAGCAGCCCAGGGGGGTATAATTCCTACAATGAGCAGTTCTTC
cdr3_aa: CASSPGGYNSYNEQFF
v_call: TRBV7-8
j_call: TRBJ2-1
clone_size: few
d_call: .

cdr3_nt: TGTGCCAGCAGTGAACCCTCCAGGGTAGATGAGCAGTTCTTC
cdr3_aa: CASSEPSRVDEQFF
v_call: TRBV2
j_call: TRBJ2-1
clone_size: .
d_call: .

cdr3_nt: TGTGCCACCAGTGAACTGTGGACCGGGGAGCTGTTTTTT
cdr3_aa: CATSELWTGELFF
v_call: TRBV24-1
j_call: TRBJ2-2
clone_size: many
d_call: .

cdr3_nt: TGTGCCAGCAGCCAAGATCGGACAGGGGTCCGGTACGAGCAGTACTTC
cdr3_aa: CASSQDRTGVRYEQYF
v_call: TRBV14
j_call: TRBJ2-7
clone_size: few
d_call: TRBD1

cdr3_nt: TGTGCCAGCAGCTCCGGGACTATCAATGAGCAGTTCTTC
cdr3_aa: CASSSGTINEQFF
v_call: TRBV5-6
j_call: TRBJ2-1
clone_size: .
d_call: TRBD2

cdr3_nt: TGTGCCAGCAGCACCCCGGGAGGGGTCGAGGAGACCCAGTACTTC
cdr3_aa: CASSTPGGVEETQYF
v_call: TRBV4-2
j_call: TRBJ2-5
clone_size: .
d_call: TRBD2

cdr3_nt: TGCAGTGCTAGCGACAGGAGGCGCGACTATGGCTACACCTTC
cdr3_aa: CSASDRRRDYGYTF
v_call: TRBV20-1
j_call: TRBJ1-2
clone_size: few
d_call: .

cdr3_nt: TGTGCCAGCAGTGAGTGGACAGGGAACACCGGGGAGCTGTTTTTT
cdr3_aa: CASSEWTGNTGELFF
v_call: TRBV6-4
j_call: TRBJ2-2
clone_size: .
d_call: TRBD1

cdr3_nt: TGTGCCAGCAGTTTTCAGGGGCTTGGCAATCAGCCCCAGCATTTT
cdr3_aa: CASSFQGLGNQPQHF
v_call: TRBV12-3/TRBV12-4
j_call: TRBJ1-5
clone_size: .
d_call: .

cdr3_nt: TGTGCCAGCAGCTTCAGGGGGGATAACACTGAAGCTTTCTTT
cdr3_aa: CASSFRGDNTEAFF
v_call: TRBV7-3
j_call: TRBJ1-1
clone_size: few
d_call: TRBD1

cdr3_nt: TGTGCCAGCAGCCAAGATCAAGGAGGACTAGCGGGAAGGAATGAGCAGTTCTTC
cdr3_aa: CASSQDQGGLAGRNEQFF
v_call: TRBV14
j_call: TRBJ2-1
clone_size: few
d_call: TRBD2

cdr3_nt: TGCGCCAGCAGCCAAGAGGTCCGAAATACGCAGTATTTT
cdr3_aa: CASSQEVRNTQYF
v_call: TRBV4-1
j_call: TRBJ2-3
clone_size: few
d_call: .

cdr3_nt: TGTGCCAGCTCATTCCTCGTGGGGACGGCGAACACTGAAGCTTTCTTT
cdr3_aa: CASSFLVGTANTEAFF
v_call: TRBV18
j_call: TRBJ1-1
clone_size: few
d_call: .

cdr3_nt: TGTGCCAGCAGTATCGTCAGCTATGGCTACACCTTC
cdr3_aa: CASSIVSYGYTF
v_call: TRBV12-3/TRBV12-4
j_call: TRBJ1-2
clone_size: few
d_call: .

cdr3_nt: TGTGCCAGCAGTCCATCCGGGAGGGTCCCCTCCTACGAGCAGTACTTC
cdr3_aa: CASSPSGRVPSYEQYF
v_call: TRBV27
j_call: TRBJ2-7
clone_size: few
d_call: TRBD2

cdr3_nt: TGCGCCAGCAGCTTCGGGACATCCACCACGAACACCGGGGAGCTGTTTTTT
cdr3_aa: CASSFGTSTTNTGELFF
v_call: TRBV5-1
j_call: TRBJ2-2
clone_size: .
d_call: .

cdr3_nt: TGTGCCAGCAAAATTTACGGACTAGAGGGAAACATTCAGTACTTC
cdr3_aa: CASKIYGLEGNIQYF
v_call: TRBV2
j_call: TRBJ2-4
clone_size: .
d_call: TRBD2

cdr3_nt: TGTGCCAGCAGTTACTCGAACACAGTGGGGGGTCTGTACTTC
cdr3_aa: CASSYSNTVGGLYF
v_call: TRBV6-5
j_call: TRBJ2-7
clone_size: few
d_call: .

cdr3_nt: TGCAGCGCCCTACAGGGATACAATGAGCAGTTCTTC
cdr3_aa: CSALQGYNEQFF
v_call: TRBV29-1
j_call: TRBJ2-1
clone_size: few
d_call: .

cdr3_nt: TGCAGTGCTTATCGACCCGGACGTCCCCTCCACTTT
cdr3_aa: CSAYRPGRPLHF
v_call: TRBV20-1
j_call: TRBJ1-6
clone_size: few
d_call: .

cdr3_nt: TGCGCCAGCAGCAGGGATCAGGGGGGTGAGCAGTTCTTC
cdr3_aa: CASSRDQGGEQFF
v_call: TRBV5-1
j_call: TRBJ2-1
clone_size: few
d_call: .

cdr3_nt: TGTGCCAGCACGACCGACCTAGCGGGAGCGAAGCAGTTCTTC
cdr3_aa: CASTTDLAGAKQFF
v_call: TRBV6-2/TRBV6-3
j_call: TRBJ2-1
clone_size: .
d_call: TRBD2

cdr3_nt: TGTGCCAGCAGCCATCCAGGGGGCGGTGGCACTGAAGCTTTCTTT
cdr3_aa: CASSHPGGGGTEAFF
v_call: TRBV4-2
j_call: TRBJ1-1
clone_size: .
d_call: TRBD1

cdr3_nt: TGCAGCGTAACAACAGCTACCTACGAGCAGTACTTC
cdr3_aa: CSVTTATYEQYF
v_call: TRBV29-1
j_call: TRBJ2-7
clone_size: .
d_call: .

cdr3_nt: TGTGCCAGCAGCTTTAGCGGAACCCAAGAGACCCAGTACTTC
cdr3_aa: CASSFSGTQETQYF
v_call: TRBV11-2
j_call: TRBJ2-5
clone_size: .
d_call: .

cdr3_nt: TGCAGTGCAAGGACTAGCGGGACCAAAAACACCGGGGAGCTGTTTTTT
cdr3_aa: CSARTSGTKNTGELFF
v_call: TRBV20-1
j_call: TRBJ2-2
clone_size: few
d_call: TRBD2

cdr3_nt: TGCAGTGCTAGGGAAAACACAGATACGCAGTATTTT
cdr3_aa: CSARENTDTQYF
v_call: TRBV20-1
j_call: TRBJ2-3
clone_size: few
d_call: .

cdr3_nt: TGTGCCAGCAGCCGACAGGGGGTTGAGACCGGGGAGCTGTTTTTT
cdr3_aa: CASSRQGVETGELFF
v_call: TRBV7-8
j_call: TRBJ2-2
clone_size: .
d_call: TRBD1

cdr3_nt: TGTGCCAGCAGCCCTGGACTAGGGCCCAACAATGAGCAGTTCTTC
cdr3_aa: CASSPGLGPNNEQFF
v_call: TRBV3-1
j_call: TRBJ2-1
clone_size: .
d_call: TRBD2

cdr3_nt: TGCAGTGCTGCCGGACTAGCGGGGGGGCTTGAGCAGTTCTTC
cdr3_aa: CSAAGLAGGLEQFF
v_call: TRBV20-1
j_call: TRBJ2-1
clone_size: .
d_call: TRBD2

cdr3_nt: TGTGCCAGCAGCGTAGGACAAGCAACTAATGAAAAACTGTTTTTT
cdr3_aa: CASSVGQATNEKLFF
v_call: TRBV9
j_call: TRBJ1-4
clone_size: .
d_call: .

cdr3_nt: TGTGCCACCAGCAGAACAGGGGCCACTGAAGCTTTCTTT
cdr3_aa: CATSRTGATEAFF
v_call: TRBV15
j_call: TRBJ1-1
clone_size: few
d_call: TRBD1

cdr3_nt: TGCGCCAGCAGCTTAATCCCCGAGGGGCGAGACACCATATATTTT
cdr3_aa: CASSLIPEGRDTIYF
v_call: TRBV5-1
j_call: TRBJ1-3
clone_size: few
d_call: .

cdr3_nt: TGTGCCAGCAGTTTTATTTTACACCAAAACGTGGGTCTAGCCAAAAACATTCAGTACTTC
cdr3_aa: CASSFILHQNVGLAKNIQYF
v_call: TRBV28
j_call: TRBJ2-4
clone_size: .
d_call: .

cdr3_nt: TGCGCCAGCAGCCCAGAGGTTGGGGGATTTGGCTCACCCCTCCACTTT
cdr3_aa: CASSPEVGGFGSPLHF
v_call: TRBV5-1
j_call: TRBJ1-6
clone_size: .
d_call: .

cdr3_nt: TGTGCCAGCAGCCAGGGGCAGCCTAGCACAGATACGCAGTATTTT
cdr3_aa: CASSQGQPSTDTQYF
v_call: TRBV3-1
j_call: TRBJ2-3
clone_size: .
d_call: .

cdr3_nt: TGTGCCAGCAGTTACACTGCCGGGACTGTATGGTACGAGCAGTACTTC
cdr3_aa: CASSYTAGTVWYEQYF
v_call: TRBV6-5
j_call: TRBJ2-7
clone_size: many
d_call: .

cdr3_nt: TGCAGTGCGGGTTTAGGGAACACTGAAGCTTTCTTT
cdr3_aa: CSAGLGNTEAFF
v_call: TRBV20-1
j_call: TRBJ1-1
clone_size: .
d_call: .

cdr3_nt: TGCGCCAGCAGATCATCCGAGCGGGGGAGTACAGATACGCAGTATTTT
cdr3_aa: CASRSSERGSTDTQYF
v_call: TRBV5-1
j_call: TRBJ2-3
clone_size: .
d_call: TRBD2

cdr3_nt: TGTGCCAGCAGTGACGAGGAAGGTCAGCCCCAGCATTTT
cdr3_aa: CASSDEEGQPQHF
v_call: TRBV6-4
j_call: TRBJ1-5
clone_size: few
d_call: .

cdr3_nt: TGTGCCAGCAGTTTATCCCCAGGCCGAAGCGAAGCTTTCTTT
cdr3_aa: CASSLSPGRSEAFF
v_call: TRBV12-3/TRBV12-4
j_call: TRBJ1-1
clone_size: .
d_call: .

cdr3_nt: TGCAGTGCTAGAGGTGGAACCTACGAGCAGTACTTC
cdr3_aa: CSARGGTYEQYF
v_call: TRBV20-1
j_call: TRBJ2-7
clone_size: few
d_call: .

cdr3_nt: TGTGCCAGCAGTCCTACTGGGGGCTCCTACAATGAGCAGTTCTTC
cdr3_aa: CASSPTGGSYNEQFF
v_call: TRBV12-3/TRBV12-4
j_call: TRBJ2-1
clone_size: many
d_call: .

cdr3_nt: TGTGCCAGCAGTTTAGCACAGGGACCCTACGAGCAGTACTTC
cdr3_aa: CASSLAQGPYEQYF
v_call: TRBV7-8
j_call: TRBJ2-7
clone_size: many
d_call: .